This T cell receptor (beta chain) came from a study of graft-versus-host responses after intestinal transplantation. About the research overall: Recipients obtained multivisceral, liver-intestinal, or isolated intestinal transplants. Study-level findings and limits: Present in recipient marrow, GvH clones included some that appeared first in ileum or blood.

Worth noting for this clone: What it recognizes is unknown.

The germline V gene encodes CDR1 MNHNS and CDR2 SASEGT. This CDR3 is built from 16 residues. V was trimmed by 4 bases and J by 0 bases, leaving 12 bases between them. Measured with immunoSEQ multiplex PCR; TCRdb has only the in-frame clones, and not every one. This table holds more than 60,000 clones, 90% found once. Here the sequenced sample was unstimulated CD8+ T cells sorted from spleen or lymph node cells, taken before intestinal transplant. The receptor's source is a human donor who received an intestinal transplant. V is TRBV6-1 and J is TRBJ2-2; no reliable D call. The CDR3 spells CASSGPPTPNTGELFF. The CDR3 DNA sequence: TGTGCCAGCAGTGGGCCGCCGACACCGAACACCGGGGAGCTGTTTTTT.